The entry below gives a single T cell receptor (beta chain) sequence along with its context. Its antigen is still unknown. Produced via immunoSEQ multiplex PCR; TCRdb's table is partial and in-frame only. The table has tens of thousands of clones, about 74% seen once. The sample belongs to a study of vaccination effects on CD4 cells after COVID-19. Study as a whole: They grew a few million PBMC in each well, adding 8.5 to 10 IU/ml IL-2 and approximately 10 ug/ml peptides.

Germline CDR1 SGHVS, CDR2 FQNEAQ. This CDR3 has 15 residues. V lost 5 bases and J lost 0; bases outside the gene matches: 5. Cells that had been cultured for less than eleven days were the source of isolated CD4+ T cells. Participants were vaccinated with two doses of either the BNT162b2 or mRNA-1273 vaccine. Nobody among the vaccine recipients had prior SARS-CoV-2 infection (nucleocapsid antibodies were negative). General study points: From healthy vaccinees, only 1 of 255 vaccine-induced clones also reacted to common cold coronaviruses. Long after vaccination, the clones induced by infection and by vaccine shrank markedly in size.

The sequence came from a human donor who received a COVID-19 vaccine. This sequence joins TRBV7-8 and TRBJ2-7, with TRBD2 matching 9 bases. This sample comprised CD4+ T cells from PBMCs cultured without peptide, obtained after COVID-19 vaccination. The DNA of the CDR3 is TGTGCCAGCAGCGCTGCTAGCGGGGTCTCCTACGAGCAGTACGTC. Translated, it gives CASSAASGVSYEQYV.